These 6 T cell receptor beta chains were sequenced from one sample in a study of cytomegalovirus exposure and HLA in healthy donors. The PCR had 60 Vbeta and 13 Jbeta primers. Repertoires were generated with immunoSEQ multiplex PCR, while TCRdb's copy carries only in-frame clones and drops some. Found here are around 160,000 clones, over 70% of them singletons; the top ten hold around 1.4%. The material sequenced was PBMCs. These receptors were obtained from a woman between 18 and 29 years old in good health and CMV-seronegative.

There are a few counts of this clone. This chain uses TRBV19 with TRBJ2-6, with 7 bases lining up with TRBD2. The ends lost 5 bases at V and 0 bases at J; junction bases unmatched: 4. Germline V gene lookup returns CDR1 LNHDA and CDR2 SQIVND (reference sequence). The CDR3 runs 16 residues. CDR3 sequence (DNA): TGTGCCAGTAGTGGTTCTAGCGGCTCTGGGGCCAACGTCCTGACTTTC. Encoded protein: CASSGSSGSGANVLTF.

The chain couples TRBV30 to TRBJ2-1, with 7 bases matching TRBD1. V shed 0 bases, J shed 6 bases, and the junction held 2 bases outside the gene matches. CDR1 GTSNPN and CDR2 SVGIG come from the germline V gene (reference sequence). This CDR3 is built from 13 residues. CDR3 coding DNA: TGTGCCTGGAGTGTCGGGACAGTCAATGAGCAGTTCTTC. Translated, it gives CAWSVGTVNEQFF.

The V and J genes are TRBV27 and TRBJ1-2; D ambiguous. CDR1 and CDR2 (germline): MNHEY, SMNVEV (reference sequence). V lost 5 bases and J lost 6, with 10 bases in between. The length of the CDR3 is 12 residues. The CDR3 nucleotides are TGTGCCAGCAGTCTTTCGGGGAATGGCTACACCTTC. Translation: CASSLSGNGYTF.

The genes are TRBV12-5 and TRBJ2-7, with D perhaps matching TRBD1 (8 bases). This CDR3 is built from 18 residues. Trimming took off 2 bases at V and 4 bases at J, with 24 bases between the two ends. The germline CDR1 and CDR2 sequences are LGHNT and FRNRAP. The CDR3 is CASGLPTSSAGDRYEQYF. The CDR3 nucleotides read TGTGCTAGTGGTTTGCCCACCTCGTCCGCGGGGGACAGGTACGAGCAGTACTTC.

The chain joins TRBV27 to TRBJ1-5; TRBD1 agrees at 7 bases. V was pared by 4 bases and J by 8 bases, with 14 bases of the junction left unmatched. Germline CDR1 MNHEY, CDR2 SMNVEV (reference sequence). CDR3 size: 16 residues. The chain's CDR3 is CASSSAKTGQLEPQHF. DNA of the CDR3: TGTGCCAGCAGTTCCGCCAAGACAGGGCAGCTAGAGCCCCAGCATTTT.

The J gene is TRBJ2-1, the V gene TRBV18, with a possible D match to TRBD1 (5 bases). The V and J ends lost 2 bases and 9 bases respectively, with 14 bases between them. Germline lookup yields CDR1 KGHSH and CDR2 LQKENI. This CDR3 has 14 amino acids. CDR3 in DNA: TGTGCCAGCTCACCAAGGGGCATCCTTGGTGAGCAGTTCTTC. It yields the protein CASSPRGILGEQFF.